The present entry profiles one T cell receptor beta chain with its context. The data belong to a study of blood T cell repertoires in COVID-19. In the study overall: The analysed material was cDNA or gDNA that came from T cells, B-cell-depleted T cells, or PBMCs.

Only in-frame clones appear in the TCRdb table, and some are missing; sequencing was by immunoSEQ multiplex PCR. The data contain about 300,000 clones, roughly 91% of them seen just once; the ten biggest clones take up approximately 2%. The CDR3 sequence is 14 residues long. CDR1 is SEHNR and CDR2 is FQNEAQ in the germline V gene (reference sequence). V was clipped by 3 bases and J by 1 base, with 9 bases between them. This chain uses TRBV7-9 with TRBJ1-1; D is possibly TRBD1 (5 bases). This TCR came from a woman between 25 and 40 years old with COVID-19, enrolled during active disease. The sample consisted of peripheral blood. The CDR3 here is CASSFFGANTEAFF. CDR3 DNA: TGTGCCAGCAGCTTCTTTGGGGCGAACACTGAAGCTTTCTTT.